A selection of T cell receptor beta chains follows, all from one sample in a study of human T cells and chemical hapten exposure. TCRdb re-derived calls from the RACE reads in MiXCR, one entry per CDR3 protein. Of 150,000 to 200,000 distinct CDR3 sequences in the sample, about 31% were seen once. The starting material was whole blood, obtained in connection with sensitization to the hapten diphenylcyclopropenone (DPC). Every receptor here comes from a woman aged 25 to 45 with alopecia areata. Some clones in this sample may be carry-over from other donors' samples. CDR3s include the opening cysteine and the closing phenylalanine or tryptophan. The D gene is left open where the match is weak. Size values are once, few and many counts, or a class for expanded clones, and some rows have none.

clone size | J gene | V gene | D gene | CDR3 protein | CDR3 DNA
- | TRBJ2-4 | TRBV27 | TRBD2 | CASKLAGGEAKNIQYF | TGTGCCAGCAAACTAGCGGGAGGGGAAGCCAAAAACATTCAGTACTTC
few | TRBJ2-3 | TRBV7-9 | - | CASSSSGNTQYF | TGTGCCAGCAGCTCTAGTGGAAATACGCAGTATTTT
- | TRBJ2-5 | TRBV6-1 | - | CASSEDRVETQYF | TGTGCCAGCAGTGAAGACAGGGTAGAGACCCAGTACTTC
few | TRBJ1-5 | TRBV20-1 | TRBD1 | CSGRGGQGYQPQHF | TGCAGTGGTAGGGGGGGACAGGGCTATCAGCCCCAGCATTTT
few | TRBJ2-1 | TRBV5-8 | - | CASSLLDEQFF | TGTGCCAGCAGCTTGCTCGATGAGCAGTTCTTC
few | TRBJ2-5 | TRBV2 | - | CASFLAGPSETQYF | TGTGCCAGCTTCCTCGCGGGCCCCTCGGAGACCCAGTACTTC
- | TRBJ2-7 | TRBV28 | - | CASSLSRVREQYF | TGTGCCAGCAGTTTGTCCCGGGTGCGCGAGCAGTACTTC
- | TRBJ1-1 | TRBV28 | - | CASTSQGPSTEAFF | TGTGCCAGCACCTCGCAGGGCCCTTCCACTGAAGCTTTCTTT
few | TRBJ2-3 | TRBV28 | - | CASSSGGEPTADTQYF | TGTGCCAGCAGTTCGGGTGGGGAGCCTACGGCAGATACGCAGTATTTT
few | TRBJ2-5 | TRBV20-1 | - | CSARPSETQYF | TGCAGTGCTAGACCTTCAGAGACCCAGTACTTC
- | TRBJ2-7 | TRBV21-1 | - | CASSSRDRDYEQYF | TGTGCCAGCAGCAGCCGGGACCGAGACTACGAGCAGTACTTC
- | TRBJ1-6 | TRBV20-1 | TRBD1 | CSARLGTGGASPLHF | TGCAGTGCTAGATTGGGGACAGGGGGCGCTTCACCCCTCCACTTT
few | TRBJ2-7 | TRBV4-3 | TRBD2 | CASSQDPRGSSYEQYF | TGCGCCAGCAGCCAAGACCCCCGCGGGAGCTCCTACGAGCAGTACTTC
few | TRBJ2-3 | TRBV5-1 | - | CASSLTLGGAGDTQYF | TGCGCCAGCAGCTTGACGCTAGGAGGGGCCGGCGATACGCAGTATTTT
- | TRBJ2-1 | TRBV29-1 | - | CSVPGNNEQFF | TGCAGCGTTCCCGGGAACAATGAGCAGTTCTTC
- | TRBJ2-1 | TRBV20-1 | - | CSARLIGDVSSYNEQFF | TGCAGTGCTAGGCTAATCGGAGACGTGAGCTCCTACAATGAGCAGTTCTTC
few | TRBJ2-5 | TRBV7-2 | - | CASTSRGQETQYF | TGTGCCAGCACCTCCCGAGGTCAAGAGACCCAGTACTTC
- | TRBJ2-2 | TRBV10-3 | TRBD2 | CAIPGTSGGRGTGELFF | TGTGCCATCCCCGGGACTAGCGGAGGCCGGGGCACCGGGGAGCTGTTTTTT
few | TRBJ1-6 | TRBV20-1 | - | CSARGRASSYNSPLHF | TGCAGTGCTAGAGGGAGGGCGAGCTCCTATAATTCACCCCTCCACTTT
few | TRBJ1-2 | TRBV7-9 | - | CASSPLGVGLNFYGYTF | TGTGCCAGCAGCCCCCTCGGGGTGGGGCTAAACTTCTATGGCTACACCTTC
many | TRBJ2-2 | TRBV11-2 | TRBD2 | CASSLVGTSEQNTGELFF | TGTGCCAGCAGCTTAGTCGGGACTAGCGAACAGAACACCGGGGAGCTGTTTTTT
- | TRBJ2-1 | TRBV20-1 | - | CSASHYPYGDEQFF | TGCAGTGCTAGTCACTATCCCTACGGAGATGAGCAGTTCTTC
few | TRBJ2-5 | TRBV28 | TRBD2 | CASSTQRLAGAQETQYF | TGTGCCAGCAGTACACAACGACTAGCGGGGGCCCAAGAGACCCAGTACTTC
- | TRBJ2-7 | TRBV4-3 | - | CASSQDTGAYEQYF | TGCGCCAGCAGCCAGGATACGGGGGCGTACGAGCAGTACTTC
few | TRBJ1-2 | TRBV20-1 | TRBD1 | CSARDWGGTVGYGYTF | TGCAGTGCTAGAGATTGGGGAGGGACAGTCGGCTATGGCTACACCTTC
- | TRBJ2-1 | TRBV27 | - | CASSFQGSEQFF | TGTGCCAGCAGTTTTCAGGGGTCTGAGCAGTTCTTC
- | TRBJ2-3 | TRBV28 | TRBD2 | CASSSSSGGPATQYF | TGTGCCAGCAGTAGTTCGAGCGGGGGGCCCGCTACGCAGTATTTT
- | TRBJ1-2 | TRBV2 | - | CASSVSRNYGYTF | TGTGCCAGCAGTGTGAGTCGGAACTATGGCTACACCTTC
few | TRBJ1-5 | TRBV29-1 | - | CSVAETSTGNQPQHF | TGCAGCGTTGCAGAAACCTCAACAGGTAATCAGCCCCAGCATTTT
- | TRBJ1-2 | TRBV29-1 | - | CSVAGGGNYGYTF | TGCAGCGTTGCTGGGGGGGGGAACTATGGCTACACCTTC
- | TRBJ1-2 | TRBV28 | - | CASSSDNNYGYTF | TGTGCCAGCAGTTCCGACAATAACTATGGCTACACCTTC
- | TRBJ1-6 | TRBV20-1 | - | CSARVAETHNSPLHF | TGCAGTGCTAGAGTCGCCGAGACCCATAATTCACCCCTCCACTTT
- | TRBJ1-5 | TRBV12-3/TRBV12-4 | - | CASSFAGDGFQPQHF | TGTGCCAGCAGTTTCGCAGGGGATGGTTTTCAGCCCCAGCATTTT
few | TRBJ2-5 | TRBV5-6 | - | CASSLRSGRGETQYF | TGTGCCAGCAGCTTGAGATCGGGGCGAGGGGAGACCCAGTACTTC
- | TRBJ2-5 | TRBV15 | TRBD2 | CATSRDLLAGETQYF | TGTGCCACCAGCAGAGATCTGCTAGCGGGGGAGACCCAGTACTTC
few | TRBJ2-3 | TRBV2 | - | CASTPLVQGTQYF | TGTGCCAGCACCCCTTTGGTCCAGGGTACGCAGTATTTT
- | TRBJ1-6 | TRBV7-2 | - | CASSLRGDRNSPLHF | TGTGCCAGCAGCTTACGGGGGGATCGGAATTCTCCCCTCCACTTT
- | TRBJ2-7 | TRBV21-1 | - | CATRTRQSGSSYEQYF | TGTGCCACCCGGACTAGACAATCCGGAAGCTCCTACGAGCAGTACTTC
- | TRBJ1-5 | TRBV6-2/TRBV6-3 | - | CASTKGNSNQPQHF | TGTGCCAGCACCAAAGGGAATAGCAATCAGCCCCAGCATTTT
few | TRBJ2-3 | TRBV2 | TRBD2 | CASGLARDTQYF | TGTGCCAGCGGACTAGCAAGAGATACGCAGTATTTT
once | TRBJ2-7 | TRBV29-1 | - | CSVLSRDSYEQYF | TGCAGCGTATTATCTAGAGACTCCTACGAGCAGTACTTC